This record covers a single TCR beta chain. Its antigen is undetermined. The record originates from a study of T cells in localized non-small cell lung cancer. Study conclusions and caveats: Greater T cell density in blood accompanied longer overall survival. Uninvolved adjacent lung had more T cell clonality than any other tissue, topping tumor.

Between the trimmed V and J ends, which lost 3 bases and 5 bases, there was a span of 12 bases. Germline values: CDR1 SGDLS, CDR2 YYNGEE. CDR3 length: 15 amino acids. Data came from immunoSEQ multiplex PCR; TCRdb stores just in-frame clones and leaves some out. Of more than 50,000 clones in the sample, roughly four fifths are singletons; the top ten hold 15% to 20%. The specimen comprised peripheral blood, sampled before any cancer treatment. The TCR sequence derives from a female donor older than 55 with stage II squamous cell lung carcinoma. This rearrangement joins TRBV9 to TRBJ1-6, with TRBD1 as a possible D gene (6 bases). The CDR3, as DNA: TGTGCCAGCAGCGCCCTTAGACAGGATAATTCACCCCTCCACTTT. Protein product: CASSALRQDNSPLHF.